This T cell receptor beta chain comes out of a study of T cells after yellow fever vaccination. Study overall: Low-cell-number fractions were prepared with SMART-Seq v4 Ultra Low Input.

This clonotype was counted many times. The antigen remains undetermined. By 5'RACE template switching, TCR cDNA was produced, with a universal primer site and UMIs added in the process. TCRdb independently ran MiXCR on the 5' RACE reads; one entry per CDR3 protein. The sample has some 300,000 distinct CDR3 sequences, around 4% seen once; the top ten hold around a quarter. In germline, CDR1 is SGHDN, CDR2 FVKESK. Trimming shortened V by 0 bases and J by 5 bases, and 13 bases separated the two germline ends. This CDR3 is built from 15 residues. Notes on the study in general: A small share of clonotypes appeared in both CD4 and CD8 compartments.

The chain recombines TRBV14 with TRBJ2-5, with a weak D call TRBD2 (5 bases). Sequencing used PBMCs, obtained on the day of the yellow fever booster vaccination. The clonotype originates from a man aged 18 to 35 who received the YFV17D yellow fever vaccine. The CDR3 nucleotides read TGTGCCAGCAGCCAAGAGGAGGAAGGGTCGGAGACCCAGTACTTC. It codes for CASSQEEEGSETQYF.